The T cell receptor (beta chain) under discussion was sequenced for a study of PD-1 blockade in classical Hodgkin lymphoma. Germline lookup yields CDR1 KGHSH and CDR2 LQKENI. This CDR3 has 17 residues. V lost 3 bases to trimming and J lost 5 bases; unmatched junction nucleotides: 11. Clones were read by immunoSEQ multiplex PCR, and TCRdb kept only the in-frame ones, dropping some. This sample carries roughly 70,000 clones, 65% to 75% of them seen once, and the ten largest clones take over 7.5%. Overall study findings and caveats: Differences between repertoires have undefined causes, possibly disease activity or prior therapy.

No patient escaped relapse after autologous stem cell transplantation, and brentuximab vedotin exposure varied. With respect to this clone: The antigen remains undetermined.

The rearrangement uses TRBV18 and TRBJ2-5; 11 bases line up with TRBD1. Sequencing used peripheral blood mononuclear cells (PBMCs), obtained before the second cycle of nivolumab. The sequence derives from a human donor with classical Hodgkin lymphoma. CDR3 region: CASSPFRDRGTMETQYF. In DNA, the CDR3 is TGTGCCAGCTCACCGTTCCGGGACAGGGGGACGATGGAGACCCAGTACTTC.